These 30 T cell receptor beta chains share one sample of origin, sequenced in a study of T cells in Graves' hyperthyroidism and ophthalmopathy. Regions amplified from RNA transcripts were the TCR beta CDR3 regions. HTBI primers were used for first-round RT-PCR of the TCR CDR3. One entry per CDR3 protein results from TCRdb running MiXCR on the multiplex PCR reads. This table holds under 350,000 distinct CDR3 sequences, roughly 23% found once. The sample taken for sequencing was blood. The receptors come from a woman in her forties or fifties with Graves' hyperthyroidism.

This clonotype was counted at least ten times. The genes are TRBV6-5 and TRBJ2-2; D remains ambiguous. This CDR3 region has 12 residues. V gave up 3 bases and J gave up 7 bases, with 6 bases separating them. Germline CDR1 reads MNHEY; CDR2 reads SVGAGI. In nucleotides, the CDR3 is TGTGCCAGCAGTTATCTCATCGGGGAGCTGTTTTTT. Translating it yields CASSYLIGELFF.

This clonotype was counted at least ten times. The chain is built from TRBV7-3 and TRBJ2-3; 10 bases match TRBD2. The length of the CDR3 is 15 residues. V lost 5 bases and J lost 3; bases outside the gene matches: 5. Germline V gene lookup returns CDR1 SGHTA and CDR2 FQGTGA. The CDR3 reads CASSLASGRTDTQYF. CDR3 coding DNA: TGTGCCAGCAGCCTCGCTAGCGGGAGAACAGATACGCAGTATTTT.

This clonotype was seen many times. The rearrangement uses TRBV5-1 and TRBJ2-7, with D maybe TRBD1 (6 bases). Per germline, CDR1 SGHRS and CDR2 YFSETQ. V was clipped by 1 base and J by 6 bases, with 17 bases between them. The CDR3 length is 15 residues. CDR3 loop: CASSLSFQGSIEQYF. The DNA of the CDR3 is TGCGCCAGCAGCTTGTCGTTCCAGGGGTCAATCGAGCAGTACTTC.

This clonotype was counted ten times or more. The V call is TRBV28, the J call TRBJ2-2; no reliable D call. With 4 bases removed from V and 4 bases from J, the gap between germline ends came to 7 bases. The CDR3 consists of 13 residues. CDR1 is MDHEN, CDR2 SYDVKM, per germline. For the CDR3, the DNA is TGTGCCAGCAGTTCCGCAGGCACCGGGGAGCTGTTTTTT. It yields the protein CASSSAGTGELFF.

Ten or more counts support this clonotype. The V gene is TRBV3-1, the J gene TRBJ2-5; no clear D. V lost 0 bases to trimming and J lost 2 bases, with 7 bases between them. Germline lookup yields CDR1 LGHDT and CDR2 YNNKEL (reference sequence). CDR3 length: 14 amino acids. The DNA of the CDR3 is TGTGCCAGCAGCCAAGAAGGGTTACAAGAGACCCAGTACTTC. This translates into CASSQEGLQETQYF.

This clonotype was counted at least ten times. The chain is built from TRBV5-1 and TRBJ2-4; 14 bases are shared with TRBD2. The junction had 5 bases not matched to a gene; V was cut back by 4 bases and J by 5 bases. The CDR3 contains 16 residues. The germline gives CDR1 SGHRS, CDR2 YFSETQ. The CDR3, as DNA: TGCGCCAGCAGCGAGGGACTAGCGGGAGTACAAAACATTCAGTACTTC. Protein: CASSEGLAGVQNIQYF.

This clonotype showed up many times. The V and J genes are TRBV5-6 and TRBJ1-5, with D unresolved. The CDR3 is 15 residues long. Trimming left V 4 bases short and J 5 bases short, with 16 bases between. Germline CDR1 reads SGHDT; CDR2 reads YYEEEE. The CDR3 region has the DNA TGTGCCAGCAGCCCCGGCCCAGAAAGGGATCAGCCCCAGCATTTT. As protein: CASSPGPERDQPQHF.

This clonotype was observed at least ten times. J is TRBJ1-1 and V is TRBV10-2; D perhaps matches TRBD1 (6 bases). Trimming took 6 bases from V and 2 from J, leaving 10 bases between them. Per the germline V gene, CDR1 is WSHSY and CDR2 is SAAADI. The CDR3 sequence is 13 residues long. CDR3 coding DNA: TGCGCCAGCAGCCGGGACACCAACACTGAAGCTTTCTTT. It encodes CASSRDTNTEAFF.

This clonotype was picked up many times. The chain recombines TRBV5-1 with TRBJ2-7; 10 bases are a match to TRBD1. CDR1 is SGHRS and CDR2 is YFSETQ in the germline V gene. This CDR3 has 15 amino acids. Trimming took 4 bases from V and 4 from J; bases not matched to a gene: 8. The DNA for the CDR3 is TGCGCCAGCAGCCGGAGGCCGGGACAGGGGTACGAGCAGTACTTC. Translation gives CASSRRPGQGYEQYF.

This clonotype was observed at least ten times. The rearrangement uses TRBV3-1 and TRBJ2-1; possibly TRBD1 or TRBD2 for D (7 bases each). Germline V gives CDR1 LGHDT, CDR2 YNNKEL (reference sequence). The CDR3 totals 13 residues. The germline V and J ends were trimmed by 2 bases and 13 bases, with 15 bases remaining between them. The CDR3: CASSQRGLADQFF. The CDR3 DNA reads TGTGCCAGCAGCCAAAGGGGGCTAGCGGACCAGTTCTTC.

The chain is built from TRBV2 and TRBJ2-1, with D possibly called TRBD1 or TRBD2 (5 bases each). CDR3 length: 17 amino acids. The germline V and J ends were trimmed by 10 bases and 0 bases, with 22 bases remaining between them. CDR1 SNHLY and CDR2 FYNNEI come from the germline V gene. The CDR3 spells CATLESLGESSYNEQFF. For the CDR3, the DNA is TGTGCCACTCTCGAATCCCTGGGGGAGAGCTCCTACAATGAGCAGTTCTTC.

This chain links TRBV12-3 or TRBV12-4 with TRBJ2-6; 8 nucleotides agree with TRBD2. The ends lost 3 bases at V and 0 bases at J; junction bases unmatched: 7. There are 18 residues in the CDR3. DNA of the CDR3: TGTGCCAGCAGTTTTTCTGCGGGGGGCGGCTCTGGGGCCAACGTCCTGACTTTC. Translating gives CASSFSAGGGSGANVLTF.

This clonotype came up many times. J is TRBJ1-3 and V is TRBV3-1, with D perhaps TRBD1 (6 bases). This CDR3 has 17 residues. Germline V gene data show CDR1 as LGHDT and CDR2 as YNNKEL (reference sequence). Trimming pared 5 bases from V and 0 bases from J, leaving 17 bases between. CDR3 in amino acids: CASSKMETGLSGNTIYF. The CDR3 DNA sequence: TGTGCCAGCAGCAAAATGGAGACAGGTCTCTCTGGAAACACCATATATTTT.

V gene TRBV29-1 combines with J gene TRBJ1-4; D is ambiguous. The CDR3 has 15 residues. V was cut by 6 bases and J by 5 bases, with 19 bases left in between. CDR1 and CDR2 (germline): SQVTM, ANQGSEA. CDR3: CSVQMSGLLNEKLFF. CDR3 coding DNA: TGCAGCGTCCAAATGTCCGGGCTACTCAATGAAAAACTGTTTTTT. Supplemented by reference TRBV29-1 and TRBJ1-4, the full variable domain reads SAVISQKPSRDICQRGTSLTIQCQVDSQVTMMFWYRQQPGQSLTLIATANQGSEATYESGFVIDKFPISRPNLTFSTLTVSNMSPEDSSIYLCSVQMSGLLNEKLFFGSGTQLSVL.

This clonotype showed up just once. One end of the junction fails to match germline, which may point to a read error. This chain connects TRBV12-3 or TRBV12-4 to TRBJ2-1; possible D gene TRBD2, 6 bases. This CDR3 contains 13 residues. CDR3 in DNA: TGTGCCAGCAGCCCGGGACTGTACAATGGGCAGTTCTTC. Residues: CASSPGLYNGQFF.

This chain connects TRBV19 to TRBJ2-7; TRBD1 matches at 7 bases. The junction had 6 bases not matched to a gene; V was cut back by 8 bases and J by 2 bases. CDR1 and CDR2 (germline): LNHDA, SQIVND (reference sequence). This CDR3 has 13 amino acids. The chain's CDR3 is CASGTGAPYEQYF. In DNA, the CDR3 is TGTGCCAGTGGCACAGGGGCCCCCTACGAGCAGTACTTC.

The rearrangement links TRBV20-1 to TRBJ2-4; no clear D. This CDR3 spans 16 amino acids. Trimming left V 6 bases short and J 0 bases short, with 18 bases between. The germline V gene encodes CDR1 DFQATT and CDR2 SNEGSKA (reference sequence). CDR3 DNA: TGCAGTGCCCTCCATCCCCTCTTACTAGCCAAAAACATTCAGTACTTC. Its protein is CSALHPLLLAKNIQYF.

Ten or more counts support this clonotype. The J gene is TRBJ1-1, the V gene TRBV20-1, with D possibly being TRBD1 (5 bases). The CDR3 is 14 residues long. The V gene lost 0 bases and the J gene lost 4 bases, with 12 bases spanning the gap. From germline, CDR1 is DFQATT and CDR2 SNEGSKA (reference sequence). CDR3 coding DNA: TGCAGTGCTAGAGATCTCGTCAGGGCCACTGAAGCTTTCTTT. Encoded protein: CSARDLVRATEAFF.

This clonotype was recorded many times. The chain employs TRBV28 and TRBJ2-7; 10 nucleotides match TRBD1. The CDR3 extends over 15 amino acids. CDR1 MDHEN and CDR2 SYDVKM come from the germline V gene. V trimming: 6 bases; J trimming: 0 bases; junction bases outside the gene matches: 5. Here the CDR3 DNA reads TGTGCCAGCAGCCGGGGACAGGGGATCTCCTACGAGCAGTACTTC. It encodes CASSRGQGISYEQYF.

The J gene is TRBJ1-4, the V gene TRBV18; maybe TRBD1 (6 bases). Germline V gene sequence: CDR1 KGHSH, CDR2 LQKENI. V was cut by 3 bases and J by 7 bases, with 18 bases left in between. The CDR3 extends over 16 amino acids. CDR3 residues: CASSPGTPLGREKLFF. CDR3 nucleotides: TGTGCCAGCTCACCCGGGACACCTCTCGGGCGTGAAAAACTGTTTTTT.

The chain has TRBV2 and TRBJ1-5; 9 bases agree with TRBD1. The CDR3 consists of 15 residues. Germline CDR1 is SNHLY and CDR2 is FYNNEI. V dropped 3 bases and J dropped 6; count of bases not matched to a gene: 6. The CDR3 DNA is TGTGCCAGCAGTGACGACAGGGGGAAGGGTCAGCCCCAGCATTTT. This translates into CASSDDRGKGQPQHF.

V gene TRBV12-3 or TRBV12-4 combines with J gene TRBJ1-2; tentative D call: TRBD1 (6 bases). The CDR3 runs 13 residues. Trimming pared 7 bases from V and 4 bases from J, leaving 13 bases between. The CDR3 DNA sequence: TGTGCCAGCAAGTACGGACAGTCCTATGGCTACACCTTC. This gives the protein CASKYGQSYGYTF.

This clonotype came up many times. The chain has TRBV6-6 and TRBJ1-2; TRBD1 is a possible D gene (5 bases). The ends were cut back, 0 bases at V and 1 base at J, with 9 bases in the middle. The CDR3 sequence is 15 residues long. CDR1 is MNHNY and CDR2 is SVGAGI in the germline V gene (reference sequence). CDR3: CASSYSEGVNYGYTF. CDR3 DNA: TGTGCCAGCAGTTACTCGGAAGGGGTTAACTATGGCTACACCTTC.

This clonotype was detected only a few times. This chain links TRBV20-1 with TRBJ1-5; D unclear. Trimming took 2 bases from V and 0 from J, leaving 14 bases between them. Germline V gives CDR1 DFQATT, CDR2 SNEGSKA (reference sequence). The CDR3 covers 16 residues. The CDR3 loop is CSARTNTAYSNQPQHF. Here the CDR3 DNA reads TGCAGTGCTAGAACAAATACAGCCTATAGCAATCAGCCCCAGCATTTT.

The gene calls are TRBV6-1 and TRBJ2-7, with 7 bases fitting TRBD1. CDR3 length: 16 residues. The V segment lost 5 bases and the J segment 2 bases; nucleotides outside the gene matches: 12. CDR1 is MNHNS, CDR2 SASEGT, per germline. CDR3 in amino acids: CASSSPRTGLPYEQYF. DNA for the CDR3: TGTGCCAGCAGTTCCCCCCGGACAGGTTTACCCTACGAGCAGTACTTC.

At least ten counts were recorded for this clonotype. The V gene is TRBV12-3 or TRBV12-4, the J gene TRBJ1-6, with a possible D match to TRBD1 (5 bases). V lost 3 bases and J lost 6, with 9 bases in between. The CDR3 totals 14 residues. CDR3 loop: CASSLTDRNSPLHF. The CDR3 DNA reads TGTGCCAGCAGTTTGACAGATCGTAATTCACCCCTCCACTTT.

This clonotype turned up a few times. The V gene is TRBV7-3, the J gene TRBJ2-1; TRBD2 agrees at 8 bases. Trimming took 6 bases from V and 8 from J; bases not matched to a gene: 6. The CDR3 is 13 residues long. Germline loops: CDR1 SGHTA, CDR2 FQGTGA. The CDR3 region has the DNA TGTGCCAGCAGGTCTAGCGGGCGGTATGAGCAGTTCTTC. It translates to CASRSSGRYEQFF. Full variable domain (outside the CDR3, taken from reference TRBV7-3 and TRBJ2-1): GAGVSQTPSNKVTEKGKYVELRCDPISGHTALYWYRQSLGQGPEFLIYFQGTGAADDSGLPNDRFFAVRPEGSVSTLKIQRTERGDSAVYLCASRSSGRYEQFFGPGTRLTVL.

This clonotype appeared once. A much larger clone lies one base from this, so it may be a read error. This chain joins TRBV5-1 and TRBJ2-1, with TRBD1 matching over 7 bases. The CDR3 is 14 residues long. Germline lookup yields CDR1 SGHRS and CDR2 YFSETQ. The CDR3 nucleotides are TGCGCCAGCAGCTTGGAATACAGGGGAAATGAGCGGTTCTTC. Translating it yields CASSLEYRGNERFF.

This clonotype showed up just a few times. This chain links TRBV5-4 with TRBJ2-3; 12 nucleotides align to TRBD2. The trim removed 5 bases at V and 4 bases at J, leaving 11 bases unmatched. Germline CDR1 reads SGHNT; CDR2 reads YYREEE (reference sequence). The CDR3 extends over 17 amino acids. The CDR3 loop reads CASSYDPSGGAADTQYF. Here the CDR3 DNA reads TGTGCCAGCAGTTACGATCCTAGCGGGGGGGCCGCAGATACGCAGTATTTT.

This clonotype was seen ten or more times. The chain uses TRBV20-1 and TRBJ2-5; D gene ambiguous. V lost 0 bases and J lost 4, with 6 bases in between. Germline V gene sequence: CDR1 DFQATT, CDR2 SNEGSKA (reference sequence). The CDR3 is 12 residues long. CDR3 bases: TGCAGTGCTAGAGATATTGGAGAGACCCAGTACTTC. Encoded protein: CSARDIGETQYF.